In its sample, the clone carrying this T cell receptor beta chain was seen a few times. This record belongs to a study of cytomegalovirus exposure and HLA in healthy donors. Use of 60 Vbeta and 13 Jbeta primers characterized the PCR. Sequenced by immunoSEQ multiplex PCR; TCRdb stores in-frame clones only, minus some. The table has around 110,000 clones, 79% seen once. There are 14 residues in the CDR3. The ends were cut back, 4 bases at V and 0 bases at J, with 9 bases in the middle. The germline CDR1 and CDR2 sequences are MGHRA and YSYEKL. This sequence joins TRBV4-1 and TRBJ2-5; D not certain. The sample consisted of PBMCs. The source of this sequence is a woman aged 18-29 years in good health and CMV-seropositive. The CDR3 spells CASSLQQNQETQYF. DNA of the CDR3: TGCGCCAGCAGCCTACAGCAAAACCAAGAGACCCAGTACTTC.